These 31 T cell receptor beta chains were sequenced from one sample in a study of CD8 T cells in ankylosing spondylitis. TCRdb reprocessed the 5' RACE reads with MiXCR, giving one entry per CDR3 protein. The repertoire holds some 200,000 distinct CDR3 sequences, with about a quarter as singletons. Input material: blood, either unsorted or a sorted T cell fraction (not recorded which). The receptors derive from a male donor with ankylosing spondylitis or in good health (not recorded which).

This clonotype was counted ten times or more. In DNA form, the CDR3 reads TGCGCCAGCAGCCGCGGGTCACCCGGGGAGCTGTTTTTT. Its translation: CASSRGSPGELFF. This sequence joins TRBV5-1 and TRBJ2-2; tentatively, D is TRBD2 (5 bases). Trimming removed 4 bases at V and 6 bases at J, with 10 bases between. The CDR3 extends over 13 amino acids. Germline V gene data show CDR1 as SGHRS and CDR2 as YFSETQ.

The chain couples TRBV27 to TRBJ2-1; D might be TRBD1 or TRBD2, each matching 5 bases. Germline V gene lookup returns CDR1 MNHEY and CDR2 SMNVEV (reference sequence). The CDR3 sequence is 15 residues long. V lost 6 bases to trimming and J lost 13 bases, with 25 bases between them. DNA of the CDR3: TGTGCCAGCAGCCAGAACCGGGACCAGCGGCGGTACCAGTTCTTC. This codes for CASSQNRDQRRYQFF.

This clonotype was counted many times. The V gene is TRBV2, the J gene TRBJ1-1; D unresolved. CDR3 length: 11 residues. Trimming stripped 3 bases from V and 10 bases from J, with 9 bases between. CDR1 and CDR2 from the germline V gene are SNHLY and FYNNEI. The CDR3 reads CASSEAPRAFF. The CDR3 bases are TGTGCCAGCAGTGAGGCCCCTCGAGCTTTCTTT.

This clonotype was counted at least ten times. The chain has TRBV12-3 or TRBV12-4 and TRBJ2-7; perhaps D is TRBD1 or TRBD2 (5 bases each). The CDR3 is 14 residues long. Trimming cost V 7 bases and J 2 bases, with 15 bases left between them. The CDR3 nucleotides read TGTGCCAGCACCATGGGGGACGCAGCCTACGAGCAGTACTTC. The encoded protein is CASTMGDAAYEQYF.

The genes are TRBV7-2 and TRBJ2-3; D is undetermined. The CDR3 covers 14 residues. V gave up 1 base and J gave up 3 bases, with 8 bases separating them. Per germline, CDR1 SGHTA and CDR2 FQGNSA. CDR3 region: CASSLVTQTDTQYF. For the CDR3, the DNA is TGTGCCAGCAGCTTAGTTACGCAAACAGATACGCAGTATTTT.

In this sample, this clonotype turned up many times. The rearrangement uses TRBV4-2 and TRBJ1-5; the D gene is possibly TRBD1 (5 bases). The CDR3 runs 14 residues. Germline CDR1 LGHNA, CDR2 YNFKEQ. Between the trimmed V and J ends, which lost 1 base and 3 bases, there was a span of 7 bases. CDR3 bases: TGTGCCAGCAGCCAAGGGACACTCAATCAGCCCCAGCATTTT. Encoded protein: CASSQGTLNQPQHF.

This clonotype occurred many times. This chain joins TRBV10-3 and TRBJ1-1; 8 bases line up with TRBD1. CDR1 ENHRY and CDR2 SYGVKD come from the germline V gene. This CDR3 is 14 amino acids long. V lost 6 bases and J lost 1; bases outside the gene matches: 4. CDR3 loop: CAIRAGTGNTEAFF. The CDR3 DNA reads TGTGCCATCAGGGCCGGGACAGGGAACACTGAAGCTTTCTTT.

This clonotype was seen repeatedly, ten times or more. The rearrangement links TRBV12-3 or TRBV12-4 to TRBJ1-2; 9 bases agree with TRBD1. Losses at the gene ends were 6 bases for V and 5 bases for J; bases not matched to a gene: 7. CDR3 size: 14 residues. As DNA, the CDR3 is TGTGCCAGCAGCCAAACAGGGGGCCCTTATGGCTACACCTTC. Its protein product is CASSQTGGPYGYTF.

At least ten counts were recorded for this clonotype. The genes are TRBV28 and TRBJ2-2, with 9 bases lining up with TRBD1. The germline V gene encodes CDR1 MDHEN and CDR2 SYDVKM. V was pared by 6 bases and J by 2 bases, with 7 bases of the junction left unmatched. There are 16 residues in the CDR3. CDR3 DNA sequence: TGTGCCAGCAGCTCACAGGGGGCCGGTAACACCGGGGAGCTGTTTTTT. Its translation is CASSSQGAGNTGELFF.

In this sample, this clonotype turned up a few times. V usage is TRBV20-1 and J usage is TRBJ2-1; 7 bases agree with TRBD2. The CDR3 runs 14 residues. CDR1 and CDR2 from the germline V gene are DFQATT and SNEGSKA (reference sequence). With V trimmed by 3 bases and J by 5 bases, 7 bases remained unmatched. CDR3 DNA sequence: TGCAGTGCTAGTTCGCCTAGCGGAAACAATGAGCAGTTCTTC. It codes for CSASSPSGNNEQFF.

This clonotype was seen a few times. The chain couples TRBV20-1 to TRBJ2-6; 9 bases map to TRBD2. Germline V CDR1 and CDR2: DFQATT, SNEGSKA (reference sequence). Unmatched junction bases numbered 4, after V lost 1 base and J lost 0 bases. This CDR3 has 17 residues. CDR3 loop: CSARGVSGSSGANVLTF. The CDR3, as DNA: TGCAGTGCTAGAGGTGTTAGCGGGAGCTCTGGGGCCAACGTCCTGACTTTC.

This clonotype showed up just a few times. The genes are TRBV20-1 and TRBJ2-5, with TRBD1 identical over 9 bases. The CDR3 loop spans 14 amino acids. The germline V gene encodes CDR1 DFQATT and CDR2 SNEGSKA (reference sequence). Trimming cost V 5 bases and J 5 bases; bases outside gene matches: 9. The CDR3 bases are TGCAGTGCTGTTCACAGGGGGCGCGGGGAGACCCAGTACTTC. This codes for CSAVHRGRGETQYF.

The rearrangement uses TRBV6-5 and TRBJ2-7; D perhaps matches TRBD2 (7 bases). Germline CDR1 is MNHEY and CDR2 is SVGAGI. The V gene lost 4 bases and the J gene lost 6 bases, with 16 bases spanning the gap. This CDR3 comprises 14 residues. CDR3 nucleotide sequence: TGTGCCAGCAGTTCGGGGGGACATCTTTCCGAGCAGTACTTC. Amino acid sequence: CASSSGGHLSEQYF.

The V and J genes are TRBV6-1 and TRBJ2-3; no firm D call. The CDR3 totals 14 residues. Germline CDR1 and CDR2: MNHNS and SASEGT. V gave up 5 bases and J gave up 6 bases, with 15 bases separating them. The CDR3 DNA is TGTGCCAGCAGTACGACCACTACACGGGATACGCAGTATTTT. Residues: CASSTTTTRDTQYF.

This clonotype was recorded at least ten times. V gene TRBV6-1 combines with J gene TRBJ1-3; D might be TRBD1 (5 bases). The germline V and J ends were trimmed by 6 bases and 0 bases, with 12 bases remaining between them. The CDR3 runs to 15 residues. Germline values: CDR1 MNHNS, CDR2 SASEGT. CDR3 loop: CASRARQSSGNTIYF. In DNA form, the CDR3 reads TGTGCCAGCAGGGCCAGACAGAGCTCTGGAAACACCATATATTTT.

In its sample, this clonotype was seen once. This chain joins TRBV20-1 and TRBJ2-2; 7 nucleotides align to TRBD2. Germline CDR1 is DFQATT and CDR2 is SNEGSKA (reference sequence). The CDR3 covers 13 residues. V trimming: 3 bases; J trimming: 6 bases; junction bases outside the gene matches: 4. The CDR3 DNA reads TGCAGTGCTAGCTCTAGCGGCGCCGGGGAGCTGTTTTTT. Amino acid sequence: CSASSSGAGELFF.

Only one count was recorded for this clonotype. This chain connects TRBV6-5 to TRBJ2-7; the D is unclear. The CDR3 has 15 amino acids. V lost 2 bases and J 2 bases, leaving 13 bases between the germline ends. Germline CDR1 and CDR2: MNHEY and SVGAGI. CDR3 amino acids: CASSYVAGHTYEQYF. The DNA of the CDR3 is TGTGCCAGCAGTTACGTCGCAGGCCATACCTACGAGCAGTACTTC.

The V call is TRBV9, the J call TRBJ2-3; no clear D gene. CDR1 is SGDLS and CDR2 is YYNGEE in the germline V gene. The CDR3 is made up of 13 amino acids. V lost 2 bases and J lost 4, with 8 bases in between. The CDR3 nucleotides read TGTGCCAGCAGCGTGTCGGAGCCAGATACGCAGTATTTT. Its protein is CASSVSEPDTQYF.

This clonotype has ten or more counts. V usage is TRBV10-2 and J usage is TRBJ1-1; D not resolved. The CDR3 spans 14 residues. Trimming took off 2 bases at V and 1 base at J, with 8 bases between the two ends. Germline-derived CDR1 and CDR2 are WSHSY and SAAADI. The CDR3 here is CASSEVRKNTEAFF. Written as DNA, the CDR3 is TGCGCCAGCAGTGAGGTACGGAAGAACACTGAAGCTTTCTTT.

V gene TRBV7-3 combines with J gene TRBJ2-3; D uncertain. The CDR3 is made up of 15 amino acids. Deletions cut 4 bases from V and 2 bases from J, with 13 bases between. CDR1 is SGHTA, CDR2 FQGTGA, per germline. CDR3 region: CASSSAARPTDTQYF. The CDR3 nucleotides read TGTGCCAGCAGCTCCGCGGCCCGACCCACAGATACGCAGTATTTT.

There are many counts of this clonotype. The chain couples TRBV4-2 to TRBJ2-7; 10 bases are shared with TRBD2. The ends lost 0 bases at V and 7 bases at J; junction bases unmatched: 6. Germline lookup yields CDR1 LGHNA and CDR2 YNFKEQ. This CDR3 has 15 amino acids. CDR3 DNA: TGTGCCAGCAGCCAAGAAGCGGGAGGGCCCGGTGAGCAGTACTTC. Its translation is CASSQEAGGPGEQYF.

This clonotype has ten or more counts. This rearrangement joins TRBV27 to TRBJ2-7, with TRBD2 as a possible D gene (6 bases). This CDR3 comprises 14 residues. The V gene lost 8 bases and the J gene lost 7 bases, with 21 bases spanning the gap. Germline V gives CDR1 MNHEY, CDR2 SMNVEV (reference sequence). The CDR3: CASRPLAGVVEQYF. The DNA of the CDR3 is TGTGCCAGCCGTCCACTAGCAGGCGTTGTAGAGCAGTACTTC.

This clonotype has just a few counts. This chain joins TRBV12-3 or TRBV12-4 and TRBJ1-1; TRBD1 matches at 7 bases. V lost 3 bases, J lost 1 base, and 2 bases stayed unmatched. This CDR3 has 14 amino acids. CDR3: CASSLTGKNTEAFF. The CDR3 nucleotides are TGTGCCAGCAGTTTGACAGGGAAGAACACTGAAGCTTTCTTT.

This clonotype was counted at least ten times. The chain combines TRBV12-3 or TRBV12-4 with TRBJ2-3; 9 bases fit TRBD1. V lost 5 bases, J lost 4 bases, and 4 bases stayed unmatched. The CDR3 contains 14 residues. CDR3 bases: TGTGCCAGCAGTCTCGACAGGGGGGCAGATACGCAGTATTTT. It is translated as CASSLDRGADTQYF.

This rearrangement joins TRBV7-3 to TRBJ1-2, with D unclear. With 0 bases removed from V and 1 base from J, the gap between germline ends came to 0 bases. Per germline, CDR1 SGHTA and CDR2 FQGTGA. The CDR3 runs to 12 residues. The CDR3 protein is CASSLTNYGYTF. CDR3 nucleotide sequence: TGTGCCAGCAGCTTAACTAACTATGGCTACACCTTC.

At least ten counts were recorded for this clonotype. V gene TRBV11-2 combines with J gene TRBJ1-6; no firm D call. The length of the CDR3 is 16 residues. V lost 4 bases and J 0 bases, leaving 10 bases between the germline ends. CDR1 and CDR2 from the germline V gene are SGHAT and FQNNGV. The CDR3 is CASSSRASSYNSPLHF. CDR3 in DNA: TGTGCCAGCAGCTCTCGGGCGAGCTCCTATAATTCACCCCTCCACTTT. The full variable domain, with the rest looked up from reference TRBV11-2 and TRBJ1-6, is EAGVAQSPRYKIIEKRQSVAFWCNPISGHATLYWYQQILGQGPKLLIQFQNNGVVDDSQLPKDRFSAERLKGVDSTLKIQPAKLEDSAVYLCASSSRASSYNSPLHFGNGTRLTVT.

This clonotype appeared once. Here the CDR3 DNA reads TGCGCCAGCTCCCTTGAGGCGGGTGAGCAGTTCTTC. Amino acid sequence: CASSLEAGEQFF. The genes are TRBV5-1 and TRBJ2-1, with D maybe TRBD2 (5 bases). Looked up from germline, CDR1 is SGHRS and CDR2 is YFSETQ. The CDR3 loop spans 12 amino acids. The ends were cut back, 7 bases at V and 9 bases at J, with 14 bases in the middle.

This clonotype was counted at least ten times. The chain carries TRBV20-1 and TRBJ2-1; D is undetermined. V was trimmed by 2 bases and J by 4 bases, leaving 18 bases between them. The CDR3 covers 16 residues. The germline V gene has CDR1 DFQATT and CDR2 SNEGSKA (reference sequence). The CDR3 protein is CSARRSPGLPYNEQFF. The CDR3 DNA reads TGCAGTGCTAGAAGGTCCCCCGGGCTCCCTTACAATGAGCAGTTCTTC.

The sample holds a few counts of this clonotype. The chain is built from TRBV20-1 and TRBJ2-5; 8 positions match TRBD2. Per germline, CDR1 DFQATT and CDR2 SNEGSKA (reference sequence). This CDR3 has 16 amino acids. The V gene end was trimmed by 6 bases and the J gene end by 1 base; junction bases not matched to a gene: 13. The DNA for the CDR3 is TGCAGTGCCGAGCCCGGGGGGGCAGGGGCCCAAGAGACCCAGTACTTC. It translates to CSAEPGGAGAQETQYF.

This clonotype came up many times. The chain links TRBV29-1 to TRBJ2-7; possibly TRBD1 or TRBD2 for D (5 bases each). Trimming cost V 8 bases and J 2 bases, with 10 bases left between them. This CDR3 region has 11 residues. Germline values: CDR1 SQVTM, CDR2 ANQGSEA. CDR3 sequence reads: CSMGDPYEQYF. The CDR3 DNA reads as TGCAGCATGGGGGACCCCTACGAGCAGTACTTC.

The chain recombines TRBV20-1 with TRBJ2-1, with D perhaps matching TRBD2 (5 bases). The CDR3 sequence is 15 residues long. Germline CDR1 is DFQATT and CDR2 is SNEGSKA (reference sequence). Trimming cost V 1 base and J 1 base, with 11 bases left between them. The CDR3 here is CSARALTGSYNEQFF. In DNA form, the CDR3 reads TGCAGTGCTAGAGCTTTAACGGGATCCTACAATGAGCAGTTCTTC.